This TCR beta chain was recorded in a study of T cells in Graves' hyperthyroidism and ophthalmopathy. Broader study findings: Blood also held most thyroid clonotypes expanded beyond 0.001.

The germline CDR1 and CDR2 sequences are LNHDA and SQIVND (reference sequence). This CDR3 is 17 amino acids long. J gave up 4 bases and V 6 bases, and 13 bases lay outside the gene matches. With respect to this clonotype: Its target is not known.

The TCR beta CDR3 regions underwent amplification using RNA transcripts as the source. The TCR CDR3 first-round RT-PCR relied on the HTBI primer set. Each CDR3 protein is one row after TCRdb ran MiXCR on the multiplex PCR reads. The table lists around 450,000 distinct CDR3 sequences, 15% to 19% of them singletons. The TCR comes from a woman between 18 and 29 years old with Graves' hyperthyroidism. Sequencing was done on a sample of blood. This chain connects TRBV19 to TRBJ2-3; 10 nucleotides agree with TRBD2. In DNA form, the CDR3 reads TGTGCCAGTAGGCTCTGGAGCGGGGGGGCGGGTTCAGATACGCAGTATTTT. Protein: CASRLWSGGAGSDTQYF.